This T cell receptor beta chain was recorded in a study of early T cells in non-severe SARS-CoV-2 infection. Broader study findings: There was a bias toward anti-spike CD8 responses in VDJdb matching, which missed private and CD4 specificities.

The ends were cut back, 2 bases at V and 7 bases at J, with 18 bases in the middle. CDR1 and CDR2 from the germline V gene are SEHNR and FQNEAQ (reference sequence). This CDR3 is built from 16 residues. TCRdb independently ran MiXCR on the 5' RACE reads; one entry per CDR3 protein. The sample shows approximately 69,000 distinct CDR3 sequences, roughly an eighth of them seen only once. This clonotype was counted many times. Its antigen is unknown. J is TRBJ2-1 and V is TRBV7-9, with D possibly matching TRBD2 (6 bases). This receptor was identified in an adult who was a healthcare worker with PCR-confirmed SARS-CoV-2 infection or an uninfected control (not recorded which). Sequencing used whole blood. CDR3 amino acids: CASSLLNSGRKNEQFF. The CDR3 nucleotides read TGTGCCAGCAGCTTATTGAATAGCGGACGAAAAAATGAGCAGTTCTTC.